The 30 T cell receptor beta chains in this list originate from one sample, sequenced in a study of beta chain features in type 1 diabetes. Sequenced material consisted of expressed TCRB transcripts (all of the isolated RNA was reverse transcribed). The protocol was immunoSEQ multiplex PCR, while the TCRdb copy is restricted to in-frame clones and leaves out a portion. The sample carries about 220,000 clones, 11% recorded once. Material for sequencing was central memory CD4+ T cells from blood. These receptors all stem from a young man in good health.

V is TRBV6-6 and J is TRBJ2-7, with 7 positions matching TRBD1. Germline CDR1 reads MNHNY; CDR2 reads SVGAGI (reference sequence). The CDR3 contains 14 residues. V lost 5 bases and J lost 2; bases outside the gene matches: 6. The CDR3 DNA follows: TGTGCCAGCAGTATTACAGGGGAAACCTACGAGCAGTACTTC. Protein sequence: CASSITGETYEQYF.

This clone has only a few counts. J is TRBJ1-3 and V is TRBV10-3; TRBD1 might be the D (6 bases). Germline V CDR1 and CDR2: ENHRY, SYGVKD. The germline V and J ends were trimmed by 3 bases and 2 bases, with 14 bases remaining between them. CDR3 length: 16 residues. The chain's CDR3 is CAISDQGHLTGNTIYF. The CDR3 DNA reads as TGTGCCATCAGTGATCAGGGACATCTAACTGGAAACACCATATATTTT.

The chain is built from TRBV4-3 and TRBJ2-1; 7 bases align to TRBD2. This CDR3 spans 15 amino acids. Germline V gives CDR1 LGHNA, CDR2 YSLEER. V was pared by 0 bases and J by 7 bases, with 6 bases of the junction left unmatched. This CDR3 is CASSQDLTSLNEQFF. Here the CDR3 DNA reads TGCGCCAGCAGCCAAGATTTGACTAGCCTAAATGAGCAGTTCTTC.

V usage is TRBV7-2 and J usage is TRBJ1-1; D is uncertain. Germline V lookup: CDR1 SGHTA, CDR2 FQGNSA. V lost 8 bases, J lost 0 bases, and 10 bases lay in between. The CDR3 length is 13 residues. The CDR3 loop reads CASQRWVNTEAFF. CDR3 nucleotide sequence: TGTGCCAGCCAACGTTGGGTGAACACTGAAGCTTTCTTT.

DNA of the CDR3: TGTGCCAGTAGGGCTGACCCAAATCAGCCCCAGCATTTT. Translation: CASRADPNQPQHF. The chain uses TRBV19 and TRBJ1-5; D gene uncertain. There are 13 residues in the CDR3. Germline lookup yields CDR1 LNHDA and CDR2 SQIVND (reference sequence). V was clipped by 6 bases and J by 4 bases, with 10 bases between them.

This clone showed up just a few times. This chain joins TRBV5-1 and TRBJ1-1; no definite D call. The CDR3 totals 15 residues. V was cut by 2 bases and J by 3 bases, with 14 bases left in between. Germline V gene sequence: CDR1 SGHRS, CDR2 YFSETQ. CDR3 amino acids: CASSFREMGYTEAFF. For the CDR3, the DNA is TGCGCCAGCAGCTTTAGGGAGATGGGTTACACTGAAGCTTTCTTT.

This clone was observed once. The genes are TRBV4-2 and TRBJ1-1; 8 bases fit TRBD1. Germline V gene lookup returns CDR1 LGHNA and CDR2 YNFKEQ. V lost 4 bases, J lost 4 bases, and 5 bases stayed unmatched. This CDR3 spans 14 amino acids. The CDR3 here is CASSLETGATEAFF. In nucleotides, the CDR3 is TGTGCCAGCAGCCTGGAGACAGGGGCCACTGAAGCTTTCTTT.

This clone was seen many times. The V and J genes are TRBV5-4 and TRBJ2-5; D possibly corresponds to TRBD1 (6 bases). Trimming removed 5 bases at V and 4 bases at J, with 12 bases between. Germline CDR1 SGHNT, CDR2 YYREEE (reference sequence). This CDR3 spans 13 amino acids. In DNA form, the CDR3 reads TGTGCCAGCAGTCGGGACACATTAGAGACCCAGTACTTC. The encoded protein is CASSRDTLETQYF. Drawing the rest from reference TRBV5-4 and TRBJ2-5, the complete variable domain is ETGVTQSPTHLIKTRGQQVTLRCSSQSGHNTVSWYQQALGQGPQFIFQYYREEENGRGNFPPRFSGLQFPNYSSELNVNALELDDSALYLCASSRDTLETQYFGPGTRLLVL.

This clone was counted between two and nine times. The CDR3 DNA sequence: TGTGCCAGCAGCGTAGGAACGGCTGATACCTACGAGCAGTACTTC. Amino acid sequence: CASSVGTADTYEQYF. The rearrangement joins TRBV9 to TRBJ2-7; no reliable D call. V was shortened by 0 bases and J by 2 bases, with 12 bases between the two germline ends. Looked up from germline, CDR1 is SGDLS and CDR2 is YYNGEE. The CDR3 is made up of 15 amino acids.

This clone has more than one count but fewer than ten. The rearrangement links TRBV27 to TRBJ2-1; perhaps TRBD2 as D (5 bases). The CDR3 length is 13 residues. Trimming took off 8 bases at V and 4 bases at J, with 12 bases between the two ends. Germline V gene sequence: CDR1 MNHEY, CDR2 SMNVEV (reference sequence). Here the CDR3 DNA reads TGTGCCAGCGCCCTGGGCGGGTACAATGAGCAGTTCTTC. Encoded protein: CASALGGYNEQFF.

The chain combines TRBV18 with TRBJ2-2; D call uncertain. Trimming stripped 4 bases from V and 3 bases from J, with 3 bases between. Germline V gene data show CDR1 as KGHSH and CDR2 as LQKENI. The length of the CDR3 is 12 residues. The CDR3 reads CASSRDTGELFF. The CDR3 bases are TGTGCCAGCTCACGTGACACCGGGGAGCTGTTTTTT.

The CDR3 is CAISGPAQETQYF. The CDR3 DNA sequence: TGTGCCATCAGTGGGCCTGCACAAGAGACCCAGTACTTC. The chain uses TRBV10-3 and TRBJ2-5, with unresolved D. Germline assignment: CDR1 ENHRY and CDR2 SYGVKD. This CDR3 has 13 residues. V was cut by 4 bases and J by 2 bases, with 8 bases left in between.

The V gene is TRBV7-2, the J gene TRBJ1-2; TRBD1 matches 10 bases. The CDR3 consists of 15 residues. V trimming: 3 bases; J trimming: 6 bases; junction bases outside the gene matches: 7. Germline V gene data show CDR1 as SGHTA and CDR2 as FQGNSA. The CDR3 region is CASSFTGQGEDGYTF. The CDR3 DNA reads as TGTGCCAGCAGCTTTACTGGACAGGGGGAGGATGGCTACACCTTC.

The chain has TRBV7-6 and TRBJ2-7; tentative D call: TRBD2 (6 bases). Germline loops: CDR1 SGHVS, CDR2 FNYEAQ. V lost 5 bases, J lost 2 bases, and 13 bases lay in between. The CDR3 spans 14 residues. The CDR3 DNA reads as TGTGCCAGCAGCGTCCTAGCGCCGGCCTACGAGCAGTACTTC. It codes for CASSVLAPAYEQYF.

This clone has only a few counts. This chain joins TRBV11-2 and TRBJ1-5, with D possibly being TRBD1 (5 bases). The CDR3 length is 14 residues. The V gene's germline CDR1 is SGHAT and CDR2 FQNNGV. Trimming stripped 0 bases from V and 5 bases from J, with 8 bases between. As DNA, the CDR3 is TGTGCCAGCAGCTTAGATAGGGGTTATCAGCCCCAGCATTTT. Its protein is CASSLDRGYQPQHF.

The chain couples TRBV6-6 to TRBJ2-5; perhaps TRBD1 as D (5 bases). The CDR3 contains 16 residues. The germline V gene has CDR1 MNHNY and CDR2 SVGAGI (reference sequence). V was cut by 2 bases and J by 2 bases, with 15 bases left in between. Here the CDR3 DNA reads TGTGCCAGCAGTTACATACAGACAGCCCGACAAGAGACCCAGTACTTC. Residues: CASSYIQTARQETQYF.

V and J are TRBV15 and TRBJ1-2, with unresolved D. The germline V gene has CDR1 LNHNV and CDR2 YYDKDF (reference sequence). The CDR3 contains 14 residues. Deletions cut 5 bases from V and 2 bases from J, with 12 bases between. The DNA of the CDR3 is TGTGCCACCAGCCCCGGGGTAGAGAACTATGGCTACACCTTC. Its protein product is CATSPGVENYGYTF.

This clone was counted between two and nine times. The chain uses TRBV6-6 and TRBJ2-7; no definite D call. The V end was cut by 1 base, the J end by 0 bases, with 10 bases between. CDR3 length: 15 amino acids. Germline V gives CDR1 MNHNY, CDR2 SVGAGI (reference sequence). CDR3 nucleotide sequence: TGTGCCAGCAGTTACTGGACGGAGAGCTCCTACGAGCAGTACTTC. It yields the protein CASSYWTESSYEQYF.

V is TRBV6-6 and J is TRBJ2-5; maybe TRBD2 (6 bases). The germline CDR1 and CDR2 sequences are MNHNY and SVGAGI (reference sequence). The CDR3 length is 12 residues. Deletions cut 5 bases from V and 4 bases from J, with 8 bases between. CDR3 amino acids: CASSVEGETQYF. CDR3 DNA: TGTGCCAGCAGTGTGGAGGGAGAGACCCAGTACTTC.

The sample holds a few counts of this clone. This rearrangement joins TRBV29-1 to TRBJ2-5; no reliable D call. The J call may be mistaken, given a closer DNA end match to TRBJ2-7. The CDR3 length is 11 residues. CDR1 is SQVTM and CDR2 is ANQGSEA in the germline V gene. The CDR3 DNA reads TGCAGCGTTGCAGAATACTACGAGCAGTACTTC. Translating it yields CSVAEYYEQYF.

This clone has a handful of counts. The rearrangement links TRBV30 to TRBJ2-3, with 7 bases that match TRBD1. The CDR3 has 14 residues. Germline trimming cut 4 bases from V and 2 bases from J; bases unmatched to any gene: 6. Germline CDR1 and CDR2: GTSNPN and SVGIG (reference sequence). CDR3 coding DNA: TGTGCCTGGACCCGGGACAGACACACAGATACGCAGTATTTT. Translating gives CAWTRDRHTDTQYF.

This clone was recorded a few times. The chain has TRBV30 and TRBJ2-1; D is possibly TRBD2 (7 bases). The germline gives CDR1 GTSNPN, CDR2 SVGIG (reference sequence). Trimming left V 3 bases short and J 10 bases short, with 10 bases between. The CDR3 runs 11 residues. The CDR3 protein is CAWRWGGEQFF. The CDR3 DNA is TGTGCCTGGAGGTGGGGGGGCGAGCAGTTCTTC.

This clone was observed a handful of times. This chain connects TRBV6-6 to TRBJ1-5; D ambiguous. CDR3 length: 16 amino acids. Germline CDR1 MNHNY, CDR2 SVGAGI (reference sequence). The V and J ends lost 3 bases and 3 bases respectively, with 15 bases between them. The CDR3 DNA sequence: TGTGCCAGCAGTTATGGGCCGAAGGATATCAATCAGCCCCAGCATTTT. This encodes CASSYGPKDINQPQHF.

This clone has more than one count but fewer than ten. V and J are TRBV6-6 and TRBJ2-5, with D maybe TRBD2 (5 bases). The CDR3 loop spans 14 amino acids. The ends were cut back, 6 bases at V and 7 bases at J, with 18 bases in the middle. Per germline, CDR1 MNHNY and CDR2 SVGAGI (reference sequence). Here the CDR3 reads CASSPGDVQRTQYF. The CDR3 bases are TGTGCCAGCAGCCCCGGGGATGTACAGAGGACCCAGTACTTC.

The chain recombines TRBV7-9 with TRBJ2-3, with 7 bases identical to TRBD1. CDR3 length: 17 residues. Unmatched junction bases numbered 12, after V lost 5 bases and J lost 1 base. Per germline, CDR1 SEHNR and CDR2 FQNEAQ (reference sequence). Here the CDR3 DNA reads TGTGCCAGCAGCCCATACCCGGTGCAGGGGGGCACAGATACGCAGTATTTT. Its translation is CASSPYPVQGGTDTQYF.

This clone was detected a few times. This specimen includes other DNA sequences encoding the same CDR3. V gene TRBV9 combines with J gene TRBJ2-1, with 8 bases matching TRBD1. Trimming at V came to 2 bases and at J to 0 bases, leaving 4 bases not matched to a gene. Germline-derived CDR1 and CDR2 are SGDLS and YYNGEE. The CDR3 covers 16 residues. CDR3 loop: CASSVADRGSYNEQFF. For the CDR3, the DNA is TGTGCCAGCAGCGTTGCCGACAGGGGCTCCTACAATGAGCAGTTCTTC.

This rearrangement joins TRBV18 to TRBJ2-5; D unclear. Trimming removed 5 bases at V and 2 bases at J, with 9 bases between. This CDR3 contains 13 residues. CDR1 KGHSH and CDR2 LQKENI come from the germline V gene. CDR3 coding DNA: TGTGCCAGCTCATCGGGCTGGCAAGAGACCCAGTACTTC. This codes for CASSSGWQETQYF.

This clone was counted between two and nine times. The chain is built from TRBV6-1 and TRBJ2-2; 9 bases fit TRBD2. CDR3 length: 15 residues. In germline, CDR1 is MNHNS, CDR2 SASEGT. The V segment lost 7 bases and the J segment 6 bases; nucleotides outside the gene matches: 9. The CDR3 DNA follows: TGTGCCAGCACCTACGTAGCGGGAGTCCCCGGGGAGCTGTTTTTT. Its protein is CASTYVAGVPGELFF.

The sample holds a few counts of this clone. This sequence joins TRBV7-2 and TRBJ2-1; 10 bases line up with TRBD1. Losses at the gene ends were 4 bases for V and 6 bases for J; bases not matched to a gene: 3. Germline assignment: CDR1 SGHTA and CDR2 FQGNSA. The CDR3 is 14 amino acids. As DNA, the CDR3 is TGTGCCAGCAGCTCACGGACAGGGGGCAATGAGCAGTTCTTC. This codes for CASSSRTGGNEQFF.

The chain employs TRBV7-2 and TRBJ2-3, with D perhaps matching TRBD1 (6 bases). CDR3 size: 14 residues. In germline, CDR1 is SGHTA, CDR2 FQGNSA. Trimming shortened V by 5 bases and J by 5 bases, and 14 bases separated the two germline ends. CDR3 bases: TGTGCCAGCAGCCAACAGGGAATTGAAGATACGCAGTATTTT. Translating gives CASSQQGIEDTQYF.